Below, 19 T cell receptor beta chains from the same sample are listed, as sequenced in a study of blood T cells in healthy people across ages. A J-beta primer mix and a sample-barcoded 5' primer were used in a second PCR of roughly 6 to 11 cycles. TCRdb used MiXCR to reprocess the 5' RACE reads, holding one entry per CDR3 protein. The sample consists of some 690,000 distinct CDR3 sequences, 22% of them appearing once. Input material: blood. These receptors were collected from a man aged 70-80 years in good health.

The chain links TRBV11-2 to TRBJ1-4; TRBD1 might be the D (5 bases). V was clipped by 4 bases and J by 6 bases, with 18 bases between them. The CDR3 runs to 16 residues. CDR1 SGHAT and CDR2 FQNNGV come from the germline V gene. CDR3 sequence: CASSSSLGENDEKLFF. In DNA form, the CDR3 reads TGTGCCAGCAGCTCCAGCCTAGGGGAGAACGATGAAAAACTGTTTTTT.

This clonotype was counted between two and nine times. CDR3 nucleotides: TGCGCCAGCAGCCAACTTAGCGGGGGCGACACCGGGGAGCTGTTTTTT. Encoded protein: CASSQLSGGDTGELFF. The gene calls are TRBV5-1 and TRBJ2-2; 9 bases are a match to TRBD2. V trimming: 4 bases; J trimming: 3 bases; junction bases outside the gene matches: 7. This CDR3 has 16 amino acids. CDR1 is SGHRS and CDR2 is YFSETQ in the germline V gene.

This clonotype was detected many times. V gene TRBV7-9 combines with J gene TRBJ2-6; D is perhaps TRBD1 (5 bases). Looked up from germline, CDR1 is SEHNR and CDR2 is FQNEAQ (reference sequence). The CDR3 covers 15 residues. Trimming removed 4 bases from V and 2 bases from J, with 9 bases in between. Here the CDR3 reads CASSSQGAGANVLTF. Written as DNA, the CDR3 is TGTGCCAGCAGCTCCCAGGGTGCTGGGGCCAACGTCCTGACTTTC. Combining the CDR3 with reference TRBV7-9 and TRBJ2-6 gives the whole variable domain DTGVSQNPRHKITKRGQNVTFRCDPISEHNRLYWYRQTLGQGPEFLTYFQNEAQLEKSRLLSDRFSAERPKGSFSTLEIQRTEQGDSAMYLCASSSQGAGANVLTFGAGSRLTVL.

The V gene is TRBV21-1, the J gene TRBJ2-1; TRBD1 was called by the table and not checked on the DNA. TRBJ2-7 explains the end of the DNA better; the J call may be wrong. TRBV21-1 is a pseudogene. The CDR3 is 15 amino acids. The CDR3 coding sequence is TGTGCCAGCAGCAAAGAACAGAGGGCAGCTAACGAGCAGTACGTC. It translates to CASSKEQRAANEQYV.

J is TRBJ1-5 and V is TRBV20-1; 7 bases fit TRBD1. The CDR3 has 14 residues. The J segment lost 6 bases and the V segment lost 5 bases, leaving 10 bases of the junction unmatched. Germline values: CDR1 DFQATT, CDR2 SNEGSKA (reference sequence). CDR3 loop: CSAEDRQGGQPQHF. CDR3 coding DNA: TGCAGTGCTGAAGACAGACAGGGAGGTCAGCCCCAGCATTTT.

This clonotype was observed many times. This rearrangement joins TRBV12-3 or TRBV12-4 to TRBJ2-3; D gene unclear. V was trimmed by 6 bases and J by 6 bases, leaving 19 bases between them. The CDR3 is 15 amino acids. The CDR3 sequence is CASSSTDPAPDTQYF. In DNA form, the CDR3 reads TGTGCCAGCAGCTCGACGGATCCCGCTCCGGATACGCAGTATTTT.

Remarks on this clonotype: The germline gene is not matched at one end of the junction; a read error may be the cause. J is TRBJ2-1 and V is TRBV5-6, with 9 positions matching TRBD1. Germline V lookup: CDR1 SGHDT, CDR2 YYEEEE. The CDR3 sequence is 16 residues long. CDR3 nucleotides: TGTGCCAACAGCCGGCGGACAGGGGAATATTACAATGAGCAGTTCTTC. As protein: CANSRRTGEYYNEQFF.

This clonotype was found a few times. The chain recombines TRBV4-1 with TRBJ1-2, with TRBD1 identical over 7 bases. This CDR3 has 15 residues. Trimming at V came to 0 bases and at J to 7 bases, leaving 8 bases not matched to a gene. CDR1 MGHRA and CDR2 YSYEKL come from the germline V gene. The CDR3, as DNA: TGCGCCAGCAGCCAAGAAATTGACAGGGTCGGTGGCTACACCTTC. It encodes CASSQEIDRVGGYTF.

The chain employs TRBV5-1 and TRBJ2-5; D gene uncertain. Germline CDR1 and CDR2: SGHRS and YFSETQ. Trimming shortened V by 9 bases and J by 4 bases, and 13 bases separated the two germline ends. There are 12 residues in the CDR3. This CDR3 reads CATSSWGETQYF. The CDR3 DNA reads TGCGCCACCTCCAGCTGGGGAGAGACCCAGTACTTC.

Only a few counts were recorded for this clonotype. The chain couples TRBV12-3 or TRBV12-4 to TRBJ1-2, with D unclear. The CDR3 is 14 amino acids. V was shortened by 7 bases and J by 0 bases, with 12 bases between the two germline ends. In nucleotides, the CDR3 is TGTGCCAGCACCGTGGGAAGAGCTAACTATGGCTACACCTTC. Its protein product is CASTVGRANYGYTF.

This clonotype was observed a handful of times. The chain couples TRBV9 to TRBJ2-3; maybe TRBD2 (5 bases). Germline V lookup: CDR1 SGDLS, CDR2 YYNGEE. The CDR3 has 15 residues. Trimming stripped 3 bases from V and 2 bases from J, with 13 bases between. CDR3 DNA sequence: TGTGCCAGCAGCGCAGGACTCACACTCACAGATACGCAGTATTTT. Its translation: CASSAGLTLTDTQYF.

This clonotype was seen more than once but under ten times. The rearrangement uses TRBV27 and TRBJ2-5, with D perhaps matching TRBD2 (5 bases). The V gene's germline CDR1 is MNHEY and CDR2 SMNVEV (reference sequence). V was shortened by 3 bases and J by 4 bases, with 12 bases between the two germline ends. The CDR3 has 14 residues. The CDR3 nucleotides read TGTGCCAGCAGTTTTACGGAAGAGGGAGAGACCCAGTACTTC. As protein: CASSFTEEGETQYF.

The CDR3 DNA sequence: TGTGCCAGCAGTTCCCAGGGGCGTCCTGATACGCAGTATTTT. This encodes CASSSQGRPDTQYF. V gene TRBV12-3 or TRBV12-4 combines with J gene TRBJ2-3, with TRBD1 as a possible D gene (6 bases). With 4 bases removed from V and 6 bases from J, the gap between germline ends came to 14 bases. CDR3 length: 14 amino acids.

This clonotype occurred many times. The chain recombines TRBV6-6 with TRBJ2-7, with TRBD2 identical over 12 bases. The CDR3 sequence is 15 residues long. V shed 4 bases and J 2 bases; nucleotides not matched to a gene: 3. The germline gives CDR1 MNHNY, CDR2 SVGAGI (reference sequence). The chain's CDR3 is CASSLTSGGPYEQYF. The CDR3 DNA reads TGTGCCAGCAGTTTGACTAGCGGGGGCCCCTACGAGCAGTACTTC.

This clonotype was observed a handful of times. The chain combines TRBV20-1 with TRBJ1-4; D remains unclear. Trimming stripped 0 bases from V and 5 bases from J, with 16 bases between. This CDR3 is built from 16 residues. Germline lookup yields CDR1 DFQATT and CDR2 SNEGSKA (reference sequence). The CDR3 is CSARDRTLPRNEKLFF. The CDR3 DNA reads as TGCAGTGCTAGAGATCGCACCCTTCCAAGGAATGAAAAACTGTTTTTT.

This clonotype was observed a few times. The chain has TRBV5-1 and TRBJ2-5, with 8 bases lining up with TRBD2. Germline values: CDR1 SGHRS, CDR2 YFSETQ. The J segment lost 2 bases and the V segment lost 5 bases, leaving 8 bases of the junction unmatched. The length of the CDR3 is 15 residues. CDR3 amino acids: CASRPAGAPQETQYF. CDR3 DNA: TGCGCCAGCAGACCAGCGGGGGCACCACAAGAGACCCAGTACTTC. The entire variable domain, with the rest obtained from reference TRBV5-1 and TRBJ2-5, is as follows: KAGVTQTPRYLIKTRGQQVTLSCSPISGHRSVSWYQQTPGQGLQFLFEYFSETQRNKGNFPGRFSGRQFSNSRSEMNVSTLELGDSALYLCASRPAGAPQETQYFGPGTRLLVL.

The table lists this clonotype with a few counts. J is TRBJ2-4 and V is TRBV4-1; 11 bases agree with TRBD1. The CDR3 is 14 residues long. V lost 1 base, J lost 9 bases, and 2 bases stayed unmatched. CDR1 is MGHRA and CDR2 is YSYEKL in the germline V gene. In DNA form, the CDR3 reads TGCGCCAGCAGCCAAGGGACAGGGGGCTTCATTCAGTACTTC. Translating it yields CASSQGTGGFIQYF.

This clonotype was detected ten times or more. This sequence joins TRBV12-3 or TRBV12-4 and TRBJ1-6; D not certain. The CDR3 totals 18 residues. Between the trimmed V and J ends, which lost 2 bases and 0 bases, there was a span of 14 bases. For the CDR3, the DNA is TGTGCCAGCAGTTTATTTGGCGGCCCAGACTCCTATAATTCACCCCTCCACTTT. Amino acid sequence: CASSLFGGPDSYNSPLHF.

V is TRBV7-2 and J is TRBJ2-2; D may correspond to TRBD1 or TRBD2 (5 bases each). The CDR3 has 15 residues. The germline V gene has CDR1 SGHTA and CDR2 FQGNSA. Between the trimmed V and J ends, which lost 3 bases and 4 bases, there was a span of 12 bases. CDR3 amino acids: CASSFWDAPTGELFF. In DNA form, the CDR3 reads TGTGCCAGCAGCTTTTGGGACGCCCCCACCGGGGAGCTGTTTTTT.